Below are 32 T cell receptor beta chains sequenced from a single sample in a study of CD8 T cells in Susac syndrome. It was with random hexamers that about 0.45 to 1 ug RNA was reverse transcribed. TCRdb re-called the immunoSEQ multiplex PCR reads through MiXCR, storing one row per CDR3 protein. This sample yields tens of thousands of distinct CDR3 sequences, of which roughly 95% are seen a single time; 0.52% belongs to the top ten. Sequencing was done on a sample of CD8+ T cells from PBMCs. Every receptor here comes from a human donor with Susac syndrome.

The V gene is TRBV6-5, the J gene TRBJ2-6; D perhaps matches TRBD2 (5 bases). V gave up 8 bases and J gave up 0 bases, with 8 bases separating them. The CDR3 has 14 amino acids. Germline V lookup: CDR1 MNHEY, CDR2 SVGAGI. DNA of the CDR3: TGTGCCAGCCGCCGGGGCTCTGGGGCCAACGTCCTGACTTTC. Translating gives CASRRGSGANVLTF.

This chain joins TRBV5-1 and TRBJ1-1; the D gene is possibly TRBD1 (6 bases). CDR1 is SGHRS and CDR2 is YFSETQ in the germline V gene. V lost 4 bases and J lost 11, with 18 bases in between. The CDR3 runs 13 residues. The CDR3 reads CASSPAGAGGAFF. CDR3 coding DNA: TGCGCCAGCAGCCCGGCAGGGGCCGGAGGGGCTTTCTTT.

The J gene is TRBJ2-7, the V gene TRBV29-1; maybe TRBD2 (5 bases). Trimming shortened V by 7 bases and J by 4 bases, and 17 bases separated the two germline ends. The CDR3 is 13 amino acids. Germline V gene lookup returns CDR1 SQVTM and CDR2 ANQGSEA. Written as DNA, the CDR3 is TGCAGCGCACTGGGCGGGCCTCGGTACGAGCAGTACTTC. Protein: CSALGGPRYEQYF.

V gene TRBV7-9 combines with J gene TRBJ2-1; the D is unclear. The CDR3 sequence is 14 residues long. The germline V gene has CDR1 SEHNR and CDR2 FQNEAQ (reference sequence). V was clipped by 5 bases and J by 5 bases, with 13 bases between them. The CDR3 bases are TGTGCCAGCAGCCCCCCCCTAACTGACAATGAGCAGTTCTTC. This sequence encodes CASSPPLTDNEQFF.

The chain recombines TRBV5-4 with TRBJ1-6, with D possibly matching TRBD1 (5 bases). The V and J ends lost 3 bases and 9 bases respectively, with 10 bases between them. This CDR3 region has 13 residues. Germline CDR1 SGHNT, CDR2 YYREEE (reference sequence). CDR3 DNA: TGTGCCAGCAGCTGGCAGGGCGCTTCACCCCTCCACTTT. Translating it yields CASSWQGASPLHF.

The CDR3: CAKGGYRETNEKLFF. CDR3 sequence (DNA): TGTGCCAAAGGGGGGTACAGGGAGACTAATGAAAAACTGTTTTTT. V is TRBV2 and J is TRBJ1-4, with a possible D match to TRBD1 (6 bases). The CDR3 consists of 15 residues. CDR1 is SNHLY and CDR2 is FYNNEI in the germline V gene. Trimming pared 10 bases from V and 2 bases from J, leaving 17 bases between.

This chain links TRBV25-1 with TRBJ2-7; no clear D gene. CDR3 length: 13 residues. Germline CDR1 and CDR2: MGHDK and SYGVNS. Deletions cut 6 bases from V and 2 bases from J, with 11 bases between. The CDR3 region is CASRGPHAYEQYF. The CDR3 DNA is TGTGCCAGCAGAGGACCCCATGCCTACGAGCAGTACTTC.

The chain links TRBV10-3 to TRBJ2-1; 9 bases agree with TRBD1. There are 12 residues in the CDR3. V shed 10 bases and J 5 bases; nucleotides not matched to a gene: 3. CDR1 is ENHRY and CDR2 is SYGVKD in the germline V gene. The CDR3 DNA sequence: TGTGCCACCTGGACAGGGGACAATGAGCAGTTCTTC. It codes for CATWTGDNEQFF.

The rearrangement links TRBV25-1 to TRBJ1-5; D gene uncertain. Looked up from germline, CDR1 is MGHDK and CDR2 is SYGVNS. Between the trimmed V and J ends, which lost 6 bases and 1 base, there was a span of 13 bases. CDR3 length: 15 amino acids. CDR3 DNA: TGTGCCAGCAGGGCTGCTGATGGGAGCAATCAGCCCCAGCATTTT. It codes for CASRAADGSNQPQHF.

This chain joins TRBV6-6 and TRBJ1-1; D gene unclear. Deletions cut 6 bases from V and 1 base from J, with 12 bases between. Germline-derived CDR1 and CDR2 are MNHNY and SVGAGI (reference sequence). The CDR3 covers 14 residues. The CDR3 DNA is TGTGCCAGCAGCCTCGGGCATCCGAACACTGAAGCTTTCTTT. Residues: CASSLGHPNTEAFF.

This chain uses TRBV9 with TRBJ1-2; 8 positions agree with TRBD1. V shed 6 bases, J shed 5 bases, and the junction held 3 bases outside the gene matches. The CDR3 runs 12 residues. Germline V gene data show CDR1 as SGDLS and CDR2 as YYNGEE. The CDR3 DNA follows: TGTGCCAGCATGGACAGGGCTTATGGCTACACCTTC. It encodes CASMDRAYGYTF.

This chain joins TRBV4-1 and TRBJ2-7; 10 bases are shared with TRBD2. This CDR3 has 15 amino acids. V lost 4 bases, J lost 4 bases, and 7 bases stayed unmatched. CDR1 is MGHRA and CDR2 is YSYEKL in the germline V gene. The DNA of the CDR3 is TGCGCCAGCAGCCCCGGACTAGCGGCAAGTTACGAGCAGTACTTC. Amino acids: CASSPGLAASYEQYF.

V is TRBV5-6 and J is TRBJ2-7, with 10 bases fitting TRBD1. V shed 2 bases, J shed 4 bases, and the junction held 3 bases outside the gene matches. Per germline, CDR1 SGHDT and CDR2 YYEEEE. The length of the CDR3 is 14 residues. CDR3 nucleotides: TGTGCCAGCAGCTTCGGGACAGGGGCTTACGAGCAGTACTTC. Its protein product is CASSFGTGAYEQYF.

This clonotype has a single count. This chain links TRBV4-2 with TRBJ2-7, with D unresolved. The germline V gene has CDR1 LGHNA and CDR2 YNFKEQ. V was cut by 1 base and J by 5 bases, with 3 bases left in between. The length of the CDR3 is 11 residues. For the CDR3, the DNA is TGTGCCAGCAGCCAAGGTAACGAGCAGTACTTC. Encoded protein: CASSQGNEQYF.

This rearrangement joins TRBV9 to TRBJ2-5, with TRBD1 matching over 7 bases. Trimming at V came to 7 bases and at J to 1 base, leaving 7 bases not matched to a gene. The germline gives CDR1 SGDLS, CDR2 YYNGEE. The CDR3 loop spans 14 amino acids. CDR3 in DNA: TGTGCCAGCGCCGGGACAGCGCTCCAAGAGACCCAGTACTTC. Its protein product is CASAGTALQETQYF.

This chain uses TRBV7-9 with TRBJ1-2; 12 bases are a match to TRBD1. V lost 5 bases to trimming and J lost 6 bases; unmatched junction nucleotides: 7. The CDR3 is 15 amino acids. Germline-derived CDR1 and CDR2 are SEHNR and FQNEAQ (reference sequence). This CDR3 is CASSTPGQGADGYTF. DNA for the CDR3: TGTGCCAGCAGCACACCGGGACAGGGGGCTGATGGCTACACCTTC.

This sequence joins TRBV7-9 and TRBJ2-7; D is possibly TRBD1 (6 bases). The CDR3 covers 13 residues. V was clipped by 5 bases and J by 3 bases, with 11 bases between them. CDR1 is SEHNR, CDR2 FQNEAQ, per germline (reference sequence). CDR3 protein: CASSDSGVYEQYF. CDR3 in DNA: TGTGCCAGCAGCGACTCAGGGGTCTACGAGCAGTACTTC.

This rearrangement joins TRBV7-8 to TRBJ2-3; 8 positions agree with TRBD2. Germline V gene lookup returns CDR1 SGHVS and CDR2 FQNEAQ. The CDR3 is made up of 20 amino acids. The V segment lost 1 base and the J segment 2 bases; nucleotides outside the gene matches: 17. CDR3 amino acids: CASSLVPLAVGRTSTDTQYF. CDR3 coding DNA: TGTGCCAGCAGCTTAGTACCACTAGCGGTAGGACGAACTTCCACAGATACGCAGTATTTT.

The chain carries TRBV10-2 and TRBJ2-7; D may be TRBD1 (6 bases). Trimming shortened V by 3 bases and J by 1 base, and 13 bases separated the two germline ends. Germline V gives CDR1 WSHSY, CDR2 SAAADI. The CDR3 is 15 residues long. The CDR3 loop reads CASSDPTGHSYEQYF. The CDR3 nucleotides read TGCGCCAGCAGTGATCCGACGGGACATTCCTACGAGCAGTACTTC.

The rearrangement uses TRBV4-1 and TRBJ2-1, with D perhaps matching TRBD2 (7 bases). Germline CDR1 is MGHRA and CDR2 is YSYEKL. This CDR3 has 16 amino acids. Between the trimmed V and J ends, which lost 4 bases and 10 bases, there was a span of 23 bases. DNA for the CDR3: TGCGCCAGCAGCCCCCGAGGGGGGGGTGTCTCCGGAGAGCAGTTCTTC. Translation: CASSPRGGGVSGEQFF.

J is TRBJ2-7 and V is TRBV10-3; 11 bases are shared with TRBD1. Germline loops: CDR1 ENHRY, CDR2 SYGVKD. The CDR3 has 14 residues. V shed 2 bases and J 7 bases; nucleotides not matched to a gene: 4. The CDR3 protein is CAISEPGQGVEQYF. The DNA for the CDR3 is TGTGCCATCAGTGAGCCGGGACAGGGGGTTGAGCAGTACTTC.

The chain has TRBV28 and TRBJ2-7; the D is unclear. Germline CDR1 reads MDHEN; CDR2 reads SYDVKM. The CDR3 consists of 13 residues. V lost 2 bases and J 2 bases, leaving 7 bases between the germline ends. This CDR3 is CASSLPHTYEQYF. CDR3 sequence (DNA): TGTGCCAGCAGTTTACCTCACACCTACGAGCAGTACTTC.

This sequence joins TRBV20-1 and TRBJ1-5; D gene unclear. The germline gives CDR1 DFQATT, CDR2 SNEGSKA (reference sequence). The CDR3 covers 14 residues. V dropped 0 bases and J dropped 2 bases, with 8 bases sitting between them. CDR3 in DNA: TGCAGTGCTAGAGAGGTCTGGGGCAATCAGCCCCAGCATTTT. It specifies CSAREVWGNQPQHF.

This chain connects TRBV13 to TRBJ2-5; 10 bases are a match to TRBD2. The trim removed 7 bases at V and 5 bases at J, leaving 4 bases unmatched. The CDR3 totals 13 residues. Germline assignment: CDR1 PRHDT and CDR2 FYEKMQ (reference sequence). The CDR3 DNA reads TGTGCCAGCACGAGCGGGGGGGATGAGACCCAGTACTTC. Translated: CASTSGGDETQYF.

The rearrangement links TRBV12-5 to TRBJ1-3; tentative D call: TRBD1 (5 bases). Germline CDR1 is LGHNT and CDR2 is FRNRAP. The CDR3 is made up of 14 amino acids. Trimming removed 5 bases from V and 0 bases from J, with 8 bases in between. The CDR3 is CASGPGGSGNTIYF. The DNA for the CDR3 is TGTGCTAGTGGTCCCGGGGGCTCTGGAAACACCATATATTTT.

The chain employs TRBV23-1 and TRBJ2-1; D perhaps matches TRBD2 (6 bases). TRBV23-1 counts as an open reading frame of uncertain function. The CDR3 contains 14 residues. V shed 0 bases and J shed 6 bases, with 9 bases lying between them. The CDR3 reads CASSQSREANEQFF. The CDR3 nucleotides read TGCGCCAGCAGTCAATCTAGGGAGGCCAATGAGCAGTTCTTC.

Here the CDR3 reads CASSQGASDLKTQYF. The CDR3 DNA is TGCGCCAGCAGCCAAGGGGCTAGCGACTTGAAGACCCAGTACTTC. V gene TRBV4-3 combines with J gene TRBJ2-5; perhaps TRBD2 as D (6 bases). Trimming took off 1 base at V and 6 bases at J, with 15 bases between the two ends. Germline CDR1 reads LGHNA; CDR2 reads YSLEER. The CDR3 length is 15 residues.

This clonotype was counted once. In DNA form, the CDR3 reads TGCAGTGCTTCCGACGGGGGCTACGAGCAGTACTTC. Residues: CSASDGGYEQYF. The rearrangement joins TRBV20-1 to TRBJ2-7, with D perhaps matching TRBD2 (6 bases). CDR3 size: 12 residues. The V gene lost 5 bases and the J gene lost 3 bases, with 11 bases spanning the gap. The germline V gene has CDR1 DFQATT and CDR2 SNEGSKA (reference sequence).

This sequence joins TRBV5-1 and TRBJ1-2; no clear D gene. V was cut by 4 bases and J by 6 bases, with 10 bases left in between. The CDR3 runs 12 residues. Germline V gene data show CDR1 as SGHRS and CDR2 as YFSETQ. CDR3 loop: CASSRFKDGYTF. CDR3 coding DNA: TGCGCCAGCAGCCGTTTCAAGGATGGCTACACCTTC.

This clonotype has only one observation. The CDR3 DNA reads TGCAGTGCTAGAGACACCGGAGATCCTAGCAATCAGCCCCAGCATTTT. Protein product: CSARDTGDPSNQPQHF. V is TRBV20-1 and J is TRBJ1-5; D remains unclear. The CDR3 is 16 residues long. V lost 0 bases and J lost 0, with 12 bases in between. CDR1 is DFQATT, CDR2 SNEGSKA, per germline (reference sequence).

V is TRBV29-1 and J is TRBJ2-1; 7 bases line up with TRBD2. Germline values: CDR1 SQVTM, CDR2 ANQGSEA. This CDR3 spans 13 amino acids. With V trimmed by 6 bases and J by 3 bases, 5 bases remained unmatched. The CDR3 DNA follows: TGCAGCGTCTACGGCGGGGGCTACAATGAGCAGTTCTTC. This codes for CSVYGGGYNEQFF.

This sequence joins TRBV10-3 and TRBJ2-7; 9 bases align to TRBD1. Unmatched junction bases numbered 9, after V lost 8 bases and J lost 4 bases. The CDR3 spans 14 residues. Looked up from germline, CDR1 is ENHRY and CDR2 is SYGVKD. The CDR3 nucleotides read TGTGCCATCCAGACCGGGACAGGGTCATACGAGCAGTACTTC. This encodes CAIQTGTGSYEQYF.